What follows are 21 T cell receptor beta chains derived from one specimen sequenced in a study of regulatory T cells in long-lasting Graves disease. Arm-PCR of CDR3 regions and iRepertoire HTBI primers were the basis on which TCR beta libraries were built. MiXCR, run by TCRdb on the multiplex PCR reads, gives a single entry per CDR3 protein. In the table there are 680,000 or so distinct CDR3 sequences, under 20% of which are singletons. This sample's time point: newly diagnosed GD, antithyroid drugs for less than 3 months. PBMC-extracted RNA yielded the TCR library. This sample was also put to use in a study of T cells in Graves' hyperthyroidism and ophthalmopathy.

The material was peripheral blood mononuclear cells (PBMCs), obtained at new diagnosis, from a patient treated with antithyroid drugs. The origin of the receptors is a woman aged 25-40 years with Graves disease.

This sequence joins TRBV9 and TRBJ2-6; the match to TRBD1 covers 7 bases. The CDR3 length is 18 residues. Losses at the gene ends were 2 bases for V and 0 bases for J; bases not matched to a gene: 8. The germline CDR1 and CDR2 sequences are SGDLS and YYNGEE. The chain's CDR3 is CASSVEPGQTSGANVLTF. CDR3 nucleotide sequence: TGTGCCAGCAGCGTCGAGCCGGGACAGACCTCTGGGGCCAACGTCCTGACTTTC.

This clonotype has at least ten counts. This chain joins TRBV20-1 and TRBJ2-7; 8 bases fit TRBD2. Looked up from germline, CDR1 is DFQATT and CDR2 is SNEGSKA (reference sequence). The CDR3 consists of 13 residues. The V and J ends lost 6 bases and 4 bases, in that order; junction bases with no gene match: 8. The CDR3 coding sequence is TGCAGTGCCTCCGGGACTAGGGTATACGAGCAGTACTTC. Translated: CSASGTRVYEQYF.

The chain joins TRBV3-1 to TRBJ2-1; D may correspond to TRBD1 or TRBD2 (6 bases each). The germline V gene has CDR1 LGHDT and CDR2 YNNKEL (reference sequence). This CDR3 has 13 amino acids. Trimming left V 6 bases short and J 6 bases short, with 12 bases between. As DNA, the CDR3 is TGTGCCAGCAGAGTTGGAGGGGGCAATGAGCAGTTCTTC. It translates to CASRVGGGNEQFF.

The chain's CDR3 is CASSFQWTPNTGELFF. In DNA form, the CDR3 reads TGCGCCAGCAGCTTCCAGTGGACCCCGAACACCGGGGAGCTGTTTTTT. The gene calls are TRBV5-1 and TRBJ2-2; no clear D. The CDR3 extends over 16 amino acids. Per germline, CDR1 SGHRS and CDR2 YFSETQ. Between the trimmed V and J ends, which lost 2 bases and 0 bases, there was a span of 11 bases.

This clonotype was seen just once. The rearrangement joins TRBV20-1 to TRBJ2-3; 9 nucleotides agree with TRBD2. Losses at the gene ends were 4 bases for V and 2 bases for J; bases not matched to a gene: 7. CDR3 length: 15 residues. Germline CDR1 DFQATT, CDR2 SNEGSKA (reference sequence). The CDR3 loop reads CSAIVLAGTTDTQYF. The CDR3 region has the DNA TGCAGTGCTATTGTGCTAGCGGGAACCACAGATACGCAGTATTTT.

The chain has TRBV5-1 and TRBJ2-2, with 9 bases lining up with TRBD1. V shed 3 bases, J shed 7 bases, and the junction held 7 bases outside the gene matches. This CDR3 region has 15 residues. CDR1 is SGHRS and CDR2 is YFSETQ in the germline V gene. CDR3 sequence (DNA): TGCGCCAGCAGCTCTGGGACAGGGTCGATCGGGGAGCTGTTTTTT. Protein: CASSSGTGSIGELFF.

This clonotype turned up a few times. V and J are TRBV12-3 or TRBV12-4 and TRBJ2-5; D remains unclear. This CDR3 region has 16 residues. The ends were cut back, 3 bases at V and 5 bases at J, with 19 bases in the middle. CDR3 residues: CASSFRIDGGRETQYF. Written as DNA, the CDR3 is TGTGCCAGCAGTTTCAGGATCGATGGCGGTAGGGAGACCCAGTACTTC.

The rearrangement joins TRBV18 to TRBJ1-5; TRBD1 is a possible D gene (5 bases). V shed 6 bases and J shed 7 bases, with 16 bases lying between them. The CDR3 covers 14 residues. CDR1 is KGHSH and CDR2 is LQKENI in the germline V gene. In DNA form, the CDR3 reads TGTGCCAGCTCTTCCGGGGCAGAGCACCAGCCCCAGCATTTT. Residues: CASSSGAEHQPQHF.

V is TRBV2 and J is TRBJ1-1; D uncertain. This CDR3 is 13 amino acids long. V lost 4 bases and J lost 10, with 16 bases in between. Germline V gives CDR1 SNHLY, CDR2 FYNNEI. CDR3 protein: CASSGLEGMIAFF. The CDR3 DNA reads as TGTGCCAGCAGTGGTCTTGAGGGCATGATAGCTTTCTTT.

The J gene is TRBJ2-2, the V gene TRBV20-1; D is unclear. The germline gives CDR1 DFQATT, CDR2 SNEGSKA (reference sequence). There are 15 residues in the CDR3. Trimming took off 0 bases at V and 2 bases at J, with 10 bases between the two ends. CDR3 amino acids: CSARDLLVNTGELFF. CDR3 sequence (DNA): TGCAGTGCTAGAGATCTTCTCGTCAACACCGGGGAGCTGTTTTTT.

This clonotype was observed at least ten times. The gene calls are TRBV30 and TRBJ1-5; possible D gene TRBD1, 6 bases. Germline lookup yields CDR1 GTSNPN and CDR2 SVGIG (reference sequence). CDR3 length: 15 residues. V dropped 1 base and J dropped 4 bases, with 14 bases sitting between them. The CDR3 sequence is CAWSEDGRGNQPQHF. The CDR3 nucleotides read TGTGCCTGGAGTGAGGATGGCAGGGGAAATCAGCCCCAGCATTTT. Complete variable domain (other parts from reference TRBV30 and TRBJ1-5): SQTIHQWPATLVQPVGSPLSLECTVEGTSNPNLYWYRQAAGRGLQLLFYSVGIGQISSEVPQNLSASRPQDRQFILSSKKLLLSDSGFYLCAWSEDGRGNQPQHFGDGTRLSIL.

This clonotype was observed many times. V gene TRBV20-1 combines with J gene TRBJ2-2, with 11 positions matching TRBD2. The CDR3 contains 15 residues. Germline V gene data show CDR1 as DFQATT and CDR2 as SNEGSKA (reference sequence). V lost 3 bases and J lost 4; bases outside the gene matches: 4. The CDR3, as DNA: TGCAGTGCTAGCGTAGCGGGAGGGATCACCGGGGAGCTGTTTTTT. It translates to CSASVAGGITGELFF.

The table lists this clonotype with a few counts. The rearrangement joins TRBV5-1 to TRBJ2-3; TRBD1 agrees at 11 bases. Germline-derived CDR1 and CDR2 are SGHRS and YFSETQ. V dropped 4 bases and J dropped 7; count of bases not matched to a gene: 11. The CDR3 has 16 amino acids. The CDR3 DNA sequence: TGCGCCAGCAGCCCAGCCCGCCGGGACAGGGGGAATACGCAGTATTTT. Its translation: CASSPARRDRGNTQYF.

This clonotype appeared many times. The chain employs TRBV20-1 and TRBJ1-5; no reliable D call. The V end lost 1 base, the J end lost 0 bases, and 4 bases lay between the germline ends. Germline CDR1 DFQATT, CDR2 SNEGSKA (reference sequence). The CDR3 contains 13 residues. CDR3 loop: CSARAVSNQPQHF. CDR3 DNA: TGCAGTGCTAGAGCGGTTAGCAATCAGCCCCAGCATTTT.

This clonotype was found a few times. V and J are TRBV3-1 and TRBJ2-5; 11 bases are a match to TRBD2. J gave up 5 bases and V 4 bases, and 12 bases lay outside the gene matches. This CDR3 has 17 amino acids. The germline gives CDR1 LGHDT, CDR2 YNNKEL (reference sequence). The CDR3 loop is CASSPPSLAGGRETQYF. The DNA of the CDR3 is TGTGCCAGCAGCCCCCCGTCCTTAGCGGGAGGGAGGGAGACCCAGTACTTC.

DNA for the CDR3: TGTGCCTGGAGTGTACCTGGGGGGGGCGGCACTAATGAAAAACTGTTTTTT. Its translation is CAWSVPGGGGTNEKLFF. The chain has TRBV30 and TRBJ1-4; the D gene is possibly TRBD1 (6 bases). With 0 bases removed from V and 2 bases from J, the gap between germline ends came to 16 bases. The CDR3 totals 17 residues. Per germline, CDR1 GTSNPN and CDR2 SVGIG (reference sequence).

This clonotype occurred many times. V gene TRBV3-1 combines with J gene TRBJ1-2; possibly TRBD1 for D (6 bases). V was shortened by 7 bases and J by 8 bases, with 20 bases between the two germline ends. This CDR3 contains 14 residues. Germline loops: CDR1 LGHDT, CDR2 YNNKEL (reference sequence). Written as DNA, the CDR3 is TGTGCCAGCAAGAATCCCGGGACACAACCAGGCTACACCTTC. This sequence encodes CASKNPGTQPGYTF.

The rearrangement joins TRBV5-1 to TRBJ2-3; 10 bases are a match to TRBD2. The V and J ends lost 4 bases and 4 bases, in that order; junction bases with no gene match: 15. The CDR3 covers 18 residues. Germline lookup yields CDR1 SGHRS and CDR2 YFSETQ. The CDR3 sequence is CASSPRASGRGGADTQYF. The CDR3 region has the DNA TGCGCCAGCAGCCCGAGGGCTAGCGGGAGAGGTGGGGCAGATACGCAGTATTTT.

This clonotype occurred many times. This rearrangement joins TRBV12-3 or TRBV12-4 to TRBJ2-2; D may be TRBD1 (5 bases). With 1 base removed from V and 5 bases from J, the gap between germline ends came to 8 bases. This CDR3 spans 14 amino acids. The CDR3 spells CASSLGTGTGELFF. As DNA, the CDR3 is TGTGCCAGCAGTTTAGGAACAGGAACCGGGGAGCTGTTTTTT.

The chain carries TRBV28 and TRBJ2-3; TRBD1 matches 11 bases. This CDR3 is built from 16 residues. J lost 8 bases, V lost 2 bases, and 9 bases had no gene match. CDR1 and CDR2 (germline): MDHEN, SYDVKM. The chain's CDR3 is CASSLGGTGGLGTQYF. CDR3 nucleotide sequence: TGTGCCAGCAGTTTAGGTGGGACAGGGGGGTTAGGTACGCAGTATTTT.

With respect to this clonotype: One junction end disagrees with the germline gene, perhaps due to a read error. The J gene is TRBJ2-3, the V gene TRBV11-2; D is unclear. This CDR3 has 17 residues. The germline CDR1 and CDR2 sequences are SGHAT and FQNNGV. The DNA of the CDR3 is TGTGCCAGCAGCCAAGATCCTGCTGGGCTATCCGCAGATACGCAGTACTTT. The encoded protein is CASSQDPAGLSADTQYF.